Described below is a single TCR beta chain sequence and its context. These data originate in a study of blood T cell repertoires in COVID-19. Trimming at V came to 5 bases and at J to 10 bases, leaving 5 bases not matched to a gene. Germline values: CDR1 SGHVS, CDR2 FQNEAQ. CDR3 length equals 12 residues. The method was immunoSEQ multiplex PCR; TCRdb's version includes in-frame clones alone and lacks a portion of them. The sample lists 250,000 to 300,000 clones, 90% occurring once. The TCR originated in a woman in her 30s who had recovered from COVID-19. The material sequenced was PBMCs or T cells enriched from blood (not recorded which). The rearrangement joins TRBV7-8 to TRBJ2-1; 7 nucleotides match TRBD2. CDR3: CASSPNSGEQFF. The CDR3 DNA reads TGTGCCAGCAGCCCCAATAGCGGGGAGCAGTTCTTC.